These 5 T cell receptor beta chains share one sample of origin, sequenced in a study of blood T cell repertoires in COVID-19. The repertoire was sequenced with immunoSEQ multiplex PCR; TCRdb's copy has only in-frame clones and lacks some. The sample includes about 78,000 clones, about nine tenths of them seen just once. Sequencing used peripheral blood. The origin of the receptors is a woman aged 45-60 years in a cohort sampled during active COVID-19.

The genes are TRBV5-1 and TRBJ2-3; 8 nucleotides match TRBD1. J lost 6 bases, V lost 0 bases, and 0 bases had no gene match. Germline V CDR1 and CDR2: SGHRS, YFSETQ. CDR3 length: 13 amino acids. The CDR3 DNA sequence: TGCGCCAGCAGCTTGGGGGACAGGGATACGCAGTATTTT. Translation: CASSLGDRDTQYF. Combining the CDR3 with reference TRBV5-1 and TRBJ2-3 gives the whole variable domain KAGVTQTPRYLIKTRGQQVTLSCSPISGHRSVSWYQQTPGQGLQFLFEYFSETQRNKGNFPGRFSGRQFSNSRSEMNVSTLELGDSALYLCASSLGDRDTQYFGPGTRLTVL.

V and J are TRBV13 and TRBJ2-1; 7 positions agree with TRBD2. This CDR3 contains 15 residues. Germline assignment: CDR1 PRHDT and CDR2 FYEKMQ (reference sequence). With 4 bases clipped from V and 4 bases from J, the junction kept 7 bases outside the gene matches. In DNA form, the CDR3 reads TGTGCCAGCAGCTCGCCCCGGCGGGAGTACAATGAGCAGTTCTTC. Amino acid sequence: CASSSPRREYNEQFF.

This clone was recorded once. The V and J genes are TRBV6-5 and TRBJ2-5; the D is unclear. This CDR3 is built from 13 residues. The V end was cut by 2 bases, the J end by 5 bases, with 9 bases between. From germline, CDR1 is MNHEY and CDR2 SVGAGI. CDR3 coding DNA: TGTGCCAGCAGTTACGTGGGCGCGGAGACCCAGTACTTC. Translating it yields CASSYVGAETQYF.

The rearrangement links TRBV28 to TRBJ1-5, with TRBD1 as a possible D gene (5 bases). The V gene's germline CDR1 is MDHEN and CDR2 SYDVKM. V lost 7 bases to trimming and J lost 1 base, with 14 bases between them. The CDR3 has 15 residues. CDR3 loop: CASKTGRGSNQPQHF. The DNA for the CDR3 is TGTGCCAGCAAAACAGGAAGGGGAAGCAATCAGCCCCAGCATTTT.

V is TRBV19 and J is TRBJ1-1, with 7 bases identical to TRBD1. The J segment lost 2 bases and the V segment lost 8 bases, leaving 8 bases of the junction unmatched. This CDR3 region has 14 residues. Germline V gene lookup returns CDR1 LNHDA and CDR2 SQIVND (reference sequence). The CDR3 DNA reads TGTGCCAGTCGTACCGACAGGGTCAACACTGAAGCTTTCTTT. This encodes CASRTDRVNTEAFF.